This entry lists 20 T cell receptor beta chains sequenced from one sample in a study of cytomegalovirus exposure and HLA in healthy donors. PCR was performed using 60 Vbeta and 13 Jbeta primers. This table comes from immunoSEQ multiplex PCR, and its TCRdb copy is limited to in-frame clones, with some not included. In the table there are approximately 140,000 clones, about two thirds of which are singletons. The specimen sequenced was PBMCs. Source of these receptors: a woman aged 55-69 years in good health and CMV-seropositive.

This rearrangement joins TRBV4-1 to TRBJ1-2, with 7 bases fitting TRBD1. Trimming cost V 1 base and J 4 bases; bases outside gene matches: 6. The CDR3 extends over 15 amino acids. Germline V gene sequence: CDR1 MGHRA, CDR2 YSYEKL. CDR3 nucleotide sequence: TGCGCCAGCAGCCAAGCCTCCGGGACAGCCTATGGCTACACCTTC. This gives the protein CASSQASGTAYGYTF.

The CDR3 reads CASLAGPHEQYF. The CDR3, as DNA: TGTGCCAGCCTCGCTGGCCCTCATGAGCAGTACTTC. This rearrangement joins TRBV27 to TRBJ2-7; D gene uncertain. Germline V gene sequence: CDR1 MNHEY, CDR2 SMNVEV (reference sequence). Trimming took off 8 bases at V and 7 bases at J, with 15 bases between the two ends. The CDR3 has 12 amino acids.

V usage is TRBV6-1 and J usage is TRBJ1-2; unclear D gene. CDR1 and CDR2 from the germline V gene are MNHNS and SASEGT. V lost 2 bases and J 6 bases, leaving 10 bases between the germline ends. The CDR3 is 13 residues long. The CDR3 DNA sequence: TGTGCCAGCAGTGAAAACCGGGGAGATGGCTACACCTTC. This codes for CASSENRGDGYTF.

This clone showed up just a few times. The chain carries TRBV27 and TRBJ1-4, with 8 bases that match TRBD1. In germline, CDR1 is MNHEY, CDR2 SMNVEV (reference sequence). CDR3 length: 12 residues. With 10 bases clipped from V and 8 bases from J, the junction kept 6 bases outside the gene matches. CDR3: CATETGAEKLFF. In DNA, the CDR3 is TGTGCCACGGAGACAGGGGCCGAAAAACTGTTTTTT.

The genes are TRBV2 and TRBJ1-4; D gene ambiguous. This CDR3 contains 14 residues. V was clipped by 8 bases and J by 4 bases, with 14 bases between them. Germline V lookup: CDR1 SNHLY, CDR2 FYNNEI. The CDR3 region is CASLRTGINEKLFF. For the CDR3, the DNA is TGTGCCAGCCTCCGTACGGGGATTAATGAAAAACTGTTTTTT. The whole variable domain, filled in from reference TRBV2 and TRBJ1-4, reads EPEVTQTPSHQVTQMGQEVILRCVPISNHLYFYWYRQILGQKVEFLVSFYNNEISEKSEIFDDQFSVERPDGSNFTLKIRSTKLEDSAMYFCASLRTGINEKLFFGSGTQLSVL.

The V gene is TRBV5-1, the J gene TRBJ1-5, with 10 bases that match TRBD1. Germline-derived CDR1 and CDR2 are SGHRS and YFSETQ. V dropped 5 bases and J dropped 3; count of bases not matched to a gene: 5. The CDR3 has 15 amino acids. CDR3 protein: CASSSGQGDNQPQHF. The CDR3, as DNA: TGCGCCAGCAGTTCAGGACAGGGGGACAATCAGCCCCAGCATTTT.

The chain uses TRBV6-1 and TRBJ2-7; D is uncertain. The V gene's germline CDR1 is MNHNS and CDR2 SASEGT. The CDR3 consists of 14 residues. V lost 1 base to trimming and J lost 2 bases, with 9 bases between them. The CDR3 spells CASSEVTATYEQYF. DNA of the CDR3: TGTGCCAGCAGTGAAGTCACAGCTACCTACGAGCAGTACTTC.

This rearrangement joins TRBV19 to TRBJ1-6, with TRBD1 matching over 8 bases. The CDR3 is 14 residues long. The V gene's germline CDR1 is LNHDA and CDR2 SQIVND (reference sequence). Trimming cost V 5 bases and J 8 bases; bases outside gene matches: 5. CDR3 sequence reads: CASSRGQGHSPLHF. The CDR3 DNA follows: TGTGCCAGTAGTCGCGGACAGGGTCATTCACCCCTCCACTTT.

V usage is TRBV5-6 and J usage is TRBJ1-5, with 7 bases identical to TRBD1. This CDR3 has 14 residues. Germline CDR1 SGHDT, CDR2 YYEEEE. V dropped 2 bases and J dropped 2; count of bases not matched to a gene: 1. The CDR3 reads CASSFGTGNQPQHF. The CDR3 DNA sequence: TGTGCCAGCAGCTTCGGGACAGGCAATCAGCCCCAGCATTTT.

V is TRBV5-1 and J is TRBJ1-5; TRBD1 agrees at 7 bases. V gave up 4 bases and J gave up 3 bases; unmatched junction bases: 7. In germline, CDR1 is SGHRS, CDR2 YFSETQ. The CDR3 contains 15 residues. DNA of the CDR3: TGCGCCAGCAGCCTAAGGACAGGTGACAATCAGCCCCAGCATTTT. Translation: CASSLRTGDNQPQHF.

V is TRBV19 and J is TRBJ1-1, with D hard to call. Germline V CDR1 and CDR2: LNHDA, SQIVND (reference sequence). The CDR3 length is 15 residues. V was cut by 1 base and J by 8 bases, with 17 bases left in between. The CDR3 is CASSIGPSRIHEAFF. The CDR3 DNA reads TGTGCCAGTAGTATAGGGCCCAGCAGGATCCACGAAGCTTTCTTT.

In DNA, the CDR3 is TGCGCCACCCGAGGAGGGACAGGGGTAGAGACCCAGTACTTC. Translation: CATRGGTGVETQYF. The rearrangement uses TRBV4-1 and TRBJ2-5; 10 bases are a match to TRBD1. The CDR3 extends over 14 amino acids. From germline, CDR1 is MGHRA and CDR2 YSYEKL. J gave up 4 bases and V 10 bases, and 9 bases lay outside the gene matches.

This chain connects TRBV6-6 to TRBJ1-1; 10 positions agree with TRBD1. The CDR3 sequence is 13 residues long. Trimming removed 7 bases from V and 5 bases from J; junction bases left unmatched: 4. The V gene's germline CDR1 is MNHNY and CDR2 SVGAGI (reference sequence). CDR3: CASTRQGATEAFF. Written as DNA, the CDR3 is TGTGCCAGCACTAGACAGGGGGCTACTGAAGCTTTCTTT.

CDR3 amino acids: CASTTPGQGLYIDQPQHF. Here the CDR3 DNA reads TGTGCCAGCACCACACCGGGACAGGGTTTATACATCGATCAGCCCCAGCATTTT. The V gene is TRBV28, the J gene TRBJ1-5, with TRBD1 identical over 9 bases. Germline assignment: CDR1 MDHEN and CDR2 SYDVKM. CDR3 length: 18 residues. V gave up 7 bases and J gave up 5 bases; unmatched junction bases: 18.

V usage is TRBV7-7 and J usage is TRBJ2-5; D is possibly TRBD1 (6 bases). Germline V lookup: CDR1 SSHAT, CDR2 FNYEAQ (reference sequence). The CDR3 is made up of 15 amino acids. With 1 base removed from V and 5 bases from J, the gap between germline ends came to 14 bases. CDR3 bases: TGTGCCAGCAGCTTAGGAGGAACAGGGCGGGAGACCCAGTACTTC. Amino acids: CASSLGGTGRETQYF. The full variable domain, with the rest looked up from reference TRBV7-7 and TRBJ2-5, is GAGVSQSPRYKVTKRGQDVTLRCDPISSHATLYWYQQALGQGPEFLTYFNYEAQPDKSGLPSDRFSAERPEGSISTLTIQRTEQRDSAMYRCASSLGGTGRETQYFGPGTRLLVL.

V and J are TRBV6-4 and TRBJ2-2; no clear D gene. Trimming stripped 0 bases from V and 0 bases from J, with 11 bases between. There are 17 residues in the CDR3. The germline gives CDR1 MRHNA, CDR2 SNTAGT. CDR3 bases: TGTGCCAGCAGTGACTCCCCCAGAATATCGAACACCGGGGAGCTGTTTTTT. Its translation is CASSDSPRISNTGELFF.

The rearrangement uses TRBV21-1 and TRBJ2-7; the table calls TRBD1, which could not be checked here. TRBV21-1 is annotated as a pseudogene. This CDR3 contains 15 residues. The CDR3 region has the DNA TGTGCCAGCAGCAAACGACTGGACAGGGGCCACGAGCAGTACTTC. Protein: CASSKRLDRGHEQYF.

This sequence joins TRBV5-1 and TRBJ2-1; 7 positions agree with TRBD1. V shed 4 bases and J 0 bases; nucleotides not matched to a gene: 4. The CDR3 has 15 amino acids. Germline V gene lookup returns CDR1 SGHRS and CDR2 YFSETQ. CDR3 coding DNA: TGCGCCAGCAGCGAACAGGGGAGCTCCTACAATGAGCAGTTCTTC. As protein: CASSEQGSSYNEQFF.

The CDR3 DNA reads as TGCGCCAGCAGCCAAACTCCTAGCGGGAGGGATACGCAGTATTTT. It codes for CASSQTPSGRDTQYF. The chain employs TRBV10-1 and TRBJ2-3, with 11 bases lining up with TRBD2. V lost 6 bases to trimming and J lost 6 bases; unmatched junction nucleotides: 8. CDR1 and CDR2 from the germline V gene are WNHNN and SYGVQD (reference sequence). The CDR3 consists of 15 residues.

This clone was seen a few times. The chain has TRBV19 and TRBJ1-1, with D unclear. V was clipped by 3 bases and J by 1 base, with 9 bases between them. CDR1 is LNHDA, CDR2 SQIVND, per germline (reference sequence). This CDR3 region has 14 residues. The CDR3 here is CASSIVPGNTEAFF. The CDR3 DNA follows: TGTGCCAGTAGTATTGTCCCGGGGAACACTGAAGCTTTCTTT.